The following is a T cell receptor beta chain sequence with its context. Its antigen is still unknown. Sequenced by immunoSEQ multiplex PCR; TCRdb stores in-frame clones only, minus some. This sample has 70,000 to 80,000 clones, with roughly 80% found just once. The TCR beta libraries used around 2 micrograms of genomic DNA that came from cryopreserved PBMCs. These data come from a study of cytotoxic CD8 clonotypes in ibrutinib-treated CLL. Study summary: Following treatment for a median approximately 12 months, range 6 to 36, response samples were then taken. When averaged across all of the samples, the counts came to a few hundred thousand productive templates and more than 75,000 productive rearrangements.

Points from the study as a whole: Baseline clonality was higher than in age-matched healthy donors and moved in step with circulating CD8+ T-cell counts.

Germline lookup yields CDR1 SQVTM and CDR2 ANQGSEA. Trimming stripped 7 bases from V and 0 bases from J, with 19 bases between. CDR3 length: 16 residues. The receptor's source is a human donor with chronic lymphocytic leukemia. The specimen was PBMCs, collected after 24 months of ibrutinib treatment. The chain links TRBV29-1 to TRBJ1-5; D is possibly TRBD1 (6 bases). The CDR3 DNA follows: TGCAGCGCGAGCGGACAGAACCTTGATAGCAATCAGCCCCAGCATTTT. Its translation: CSASGQNLDSNQPQHF.